This T cell receptor beta chain was found in a study of long-term antiretroviral therapy in people with HIV. Overall study results and limits: Whichever time point was examined, clones expanded before ART dominated the repertoire.

Survey level was the resolution at which the v3.0 immunoSEQ assay ran. The table came from immunoSEQ multiplex PCR; TCRdb's copy has only in-frame clones and leaves some out. The repertoire holds some 21,000 clones, with roughly four fifths as singletons. CDR3 length: 14 amino acids. Germline assignment: CDR1 LGHNT and CDR2 FRNRAP. V lost 3 bases, J lost 2 bases, and 11 bases lay in between. Details on this clone: The antigen is undetermined.

This TCR was recovered from a young woman with HIV. V and J are TRBV12-5 and TRBJ2-7; TRBD1 is a possible D gene (5 bases). Sequenced material: unsorted PBMCs, taken 0.2 years after starting antiretroviral therapy. CDR3 nucleotide sequence: TGTGCTAGTGGTTTAATAGGGGCCACCTACGAGCAGTACTTC. Amino acids: CASGLIGATYEQYF. Based on the CDR3 plus reference TRBV12-5 and TRBJ2-7, the full variable domain is DARVTQTPRHKVTEMGQEVTMRCQPILGHNTVFWYRQTMMQGLELLAYFRNRAPLDDSGMPKDRFSAEMPDATLATLKIQPSEPRDSAVYFCASGLIGATYEQYFGPGTRLTVT.